This T cell receptor (beta chain) was identified during a study of T cell repertoires in cytomegalovirus infection. From the reads, TCRdb called clonotypes with MiXCR, one entry per CDR3 protein. Here the sample spans 150,000 to 200,000 distinct CDR3 sequences, around 15% being singletons. This clonotype was detected a few times. Germline CDR1 and CDR2: MDHEN and SYDVKM. The CDR3 has 14 amino acids. Trimming took off 5 bases at V and 1 base at J, with 11 bases between the two ends. Material for sequencing was PBMCs. The TCR originated in a human donor in good health (CMV status not recorded). Some clones in this sample may be carry-over from other donors' samples. The V gene is TRBV28, the J gene TRBJ1-1, with D possibly being TRBD1 (6 bases). CDR3 nucleotides: TGTGCCAGCAGTCCGCCCAGGGGGAACACTGAAGCTTTCTTT. It translates to CASSPPRGNTEAFF.